The 26 T cell receptor beta chains below were found in one sample sequenced in a study of T cell repertoires in cytomegalovirus infection. These TCRs are of unknown antigen specificity. TCRdb itself ran the reads through MiXCR, one entry per CDR3 protein. This sample yields around 300,000 distinct CDR3 sequences, of which just under 25% are seen a single time; about 14% belongs to the top ten. The sample in question was cultured PBMCs, obtained from culture after CMV antigen stimulation. Receptors were obtained from a human donor in good health (CMV status not recorded). Some clones in this sample may be carry-over from other donors' samples.

This rearrangement joins TRBV7-9 to TRBJ1-4; a possible D gene is TRBD1 (6 bases). V dropped 1 base and J dropped 5 bases, with 11 bases sitting between them. The CDR3 is 15 residues long. Germline-derived CDR1 and CDR2 are SEHNR and FQNEAQ (reference sequence). The CDR3 spells CASSLGTGQNEKLFF. CDR3 bases: TGTGCCAGCAGCTTAGGTACAGGGCAGAATGAAAAACTGTTTTTT.

The rearrangement links TRBV6-6 to TRBJ2-1; tentatively, D is TRBD2 (6 bases). The CDR3 spans 16 residues. The germline gives CDR1 MNHNY, CDR2 SVGAGI (reference sequence). Trimming took 6 bases from V and 4 from J, leaving 19 bases between them. This chain's CDR3 is CASRRGLRVRYNEQFF. The CDR3 DNA reads TGTGCCAGCAGAAGGGGACTTCGAGTGAGGTACAATGAGCAGTTCTTC.

Ten or more counts support this clonotype. The chain recombines TRBV7-9 with TRBJ1-2; 8 positions agree with TRBD1. V dropped 4 bases and J dropped 2; count of bases not matched to a gene: 3. The CDR3 is 14 amino acids. Germline loops: CDR1 SEHNR, CDR2 FQNEAQ (reference sequence). CDR3 protein: CASSSTGANYGYTF. CDR3 nucleotide sequence: TGTGCCAGCAGCTCGACAGGGGCGAACTATGGCTACACCTTC.

There are a few counts of this clonotype. V is TRBV25-1 and J is TRBJ2-2, with D tentatively TRBD1 (5 bases). CDR1 is MGHDK and CDR2 is SYGVNS in the germline V gene. The CDR3 is 16 residues long. Trimming cost V 6 bases and J 1 base, with 15 bases left between them. DNA of the CDR3: TGTGCCAGCAGCGCCCGAACCCAGGGGAACACCGGGGAGCTGTTTTTT. Its translation is CASSARTQGNTGELFF.

The chain carries TRBV6-1 and TRBJ2-1; the match to TRBD2 covers 11 bases. Germline loops: CDR1 MNHNS, CDR2 SASEGT. With 7 bases clipped from V and 7 bases from J, the junction kept 6 bases outside the gene matches. The CDR3 consists of 14 residues. For the CDR3, the DNA is TGTGCCAGCATTCTGGCTAGCGGGAGGAATGAGCAGTTCTTC. It encodes CASILASGRNEQFF.

This clonotype was seen only a few times. The V gene is TRBV6-2 or TRBV6-3, the J gene TRBJ2-1; 9 positions match TRBD2. The CDR3 contains 17 residues. Unmatched junction bases numbered 6, after V lost 3 bases and J lost 0 bases. Germline V gene lookup returns CDR1 MNHEY and CDR2 SVGEGT. CDR3 sequence (DNA): TGTGCCAGCAGTTATCCCCGCGGGGGGGACTCCTACAATGAGCAGTTCTTC. Protein product: CASSYPRGGDSYNEQFF.

This chain joins TRBV5-1 and TRBJ2-4, with 7 bases that match TRBD2. Unmatched junction bases numbered 11, after V lost 3 bases and J lost 5 bases. The CDR3 covers 16 residues. The V gene's germline CDR1 is SGHRS and CDR2 YFSETQ. The CDR3 region is CASSSARGSLENIQYF. The CDR3 nucleotides read TGCGCCAGCAGCTCTGCGCGGGGGTCGTTGGAAAACATTCAGTACTTC.

This clonotype was seen a few times. The V call is TRBV6-1, the J call TRBJ2-2; 9 bases are a match to TRBD2. The junction had 14 bases not matched to a gene; V was cut back by 6 bases and J by 3 bases. Germline V gene sequence: CDR1 MNHNS, CDR2 SASEGT. The length of the CDR3 is 18 residues. CDR3 loop: CASSPLFSGRSDTGELFF. The CDR3 DNA follows: TGTGCCAGCAGCCCCCTTTTTAGCGGGAGAAGCGACACCGGGGAGCTGTTTTTT.

This rearrangement joins TRBV30 to TRBJ1-4, with unresolved D. Germline V gives CDR1 GTSNPN, CDR2 SVGIG (reference sequence). This CDR3 spans 13 amino acids. The V gene lost 1 base and the J gene lost 5 bases, with 8 bases spanning the gap. For the CDR3, the DNA is TGTGCCTGGAGTGACAGAGGGAATGAAAAACTGTTTTTT. Translation: CAWSDRGNEKLFF.

This clonotype has more than one count but fewer than ten. The chain joins TRBV7-8 to TRBJ2-5, with TRBD2 matching over 11 bases. Germline CDR1 is SGHVS and CDR2 is FQNEAQ. Trimming removed 5 bases from V and 4 bases from J; junction bases left unmatched: 6. The CDR3 runs to 15 residues. Here the CDR3 DNA reads TGTGCCAGCAGCCCATTAGCGGGAGGGGTAGAGACCCAGTACTTC. Encoded protein: CASSPLAGGVETQYF.

This clonotype was detected ten times or more. J is TRBJ2-7 and V is TRBV6-2 or TRBV6-3; 7 bases line up with TRBD2. V lost 0 bases to trimming and J lost 2 bases; unmatched junction nucleotides: 4. This CDR3 has 15 residues. Germline V lookup: CDR1 MNHEY, CDR2 SVGEGT. Here the CDR3 reads CASSYSSGLAYEQYF. CDR3 bases: TGTGCCAGCAGTTACTCCTCTGGACTAGCCTACGAGCAGTACTTC.

This clonotype was observed at least ten times. The chain links TRBV7-2 to TRBJ1-2; TRBD1 might be the D (6 bases). Germline V gene lookup returns CDR1 SGHTA and CDR2 FQGNSA. V was trimmed by 1 base and J by 2 bases, leaving 14 bases between them. The CDR3 runs to 16 residues. CDR3 region: CASSLGLRGLNYGYTF. The CDR3 DNA sequence: TGTGCCAGCAGCTTAGGGTTGCGGGGGCTAAACTATGGCTACACCTTC.

The sample holds a few counts of this clonotype. The chain recombines TRBV19 with TRBJ2-1; 7 positions match TRBD2. The V gene's germline CDR1 is LNHDA and CDR2 SQIVND (reference sequence). V lost 3 bases to trimming and J lost 7 bases; unmatched junction nucleotides: 9. This CDR3 comprises 15 residues. CDR3 coding DNA: TGTGCCAGTAGTATCTTACAGCGGGGAACTAATGAGCAGTTCTTC. It yields the protein CASSILQRGTNEQFF.

This clonotype came up a few times. The rearrangement joins TRBV28 to TRBJ1-5; maybe TRBD1 (6 bases). Germline CDR1 MDHEN, CDR2 SYDVKM. V lost 6 bases, J lost 2 bases, and 20 bases lay in between. The CDR3 consists of 17 residues. The CDR3 loop is CASSPWVGGGGNQPQHF. The CDR3 DNA sequence: TGTGCCAGCAGCCCTTGGGTGGGGGGCGGCGGCAATCAGCCCCAGCATTTT.

The genes are TRBV18 and TRBJ1-2; a weak D match, TRBD1 (5 bases). There are 13 residues in the CDR3. Germline lookup yields CDR1 KGHSH and CDR2 LQKENI. Trimming cost V 6 bases and J 8 bases, with 16 bases left between them. The CDR3 sequence: CASSAGGIAGYTF. The CDR3 DNA reads as TGTGCCAGCTCGGCCGGGGGAATTGCGGGCTACACCTTC.

This clonotype has a count of ten or more. The chain carries TRBV7-2 and TRBJ1-2; D is possibly TRBD1 (6 bases). The CDR3 covers 13 residues. Trimming removed 3 bases at V and 8 bases at J, with 13 bases between. Germline-derived CDR1 and CDR2 are SGHTA and FQGNSA. The CDR3 coding sequence is TGTGCCAGCAGCTTCGGGGGCGGTCTAGGCTACACCTTC. It encodes CASSFGGGLGYTF.

This clonotype has a count of ten or more. The chain joins TRBV12-3 or TRBV12-4 to TRBJ2-1; 7 bases map to TRBD2. With 6 bases clipped from V and 1 base from J, the junction kept 6 bases outside the gene matches. This CDR3 has 15 residues. The CDR3 bases are TGTGCCAGCAGCCCGGGAGCGGGATCCTACAATGAGCAGTTCTTC. Amino acids: CASSPGAGSYNEQFF.

This clonotype has ten or more counts. J is TRBJ2-5 and V is TRBV12-3 or TRBV12-4; TRBD1 is a possible D gene (6 bases). This CDR3 is built from 13 residues. Between the trimmed V and J ends, which lost 6 bases and 7 bases, there was a span of 15 bases. The CDR3 loop is CASRLQGVGTQYF. DNA for the CDR3: TGTGCCAGCAGGTTACAGGGAGTCGGGACCCAGTACTTC.

This clonotype was found a few times. The genes are TRBV25-1 and TRBJ2-3; D is undetermined. Germline CDR1 and CDR2: MGHDK and SYGVNS. This CDR3 contains 14 residues. V was clipped by 0 bases and J by 6 bases, with 10 bases between them. For the CDR3, the DNA is TGTGCCAGCAGTGAATACCACGTGGGGGATACGCAGTATTTT. Translated, it gives CASSEYHVGDTQYF.

The V and J genes are TRBV6-2 or TRBV6-3 and TRBJ2-1, with 12 bases lining up with TRBD2. In germline, CDR1 is MNHEY, CDR2 SVGEGT. V was clipped by 10 bases and J by 7 bases; unmatched bases: 5. The CDR3 totals 13 residues. CDR3 nucleotides: TGTGCCACCAGGACTAGCGGGAAAAATGAGCAGTTCTTC. Protein product: CATRTSGKNEQFF.

This clonotype occurred a few times. The chain uses TRBV30 and TRBJ2-6; D may be TRBD1 or TRBD2 (7 bases each). This CDR3 has 17 amino acids. V was clipped by 0 bases and J by 0 bases, with 12 bases between them. Germline V gives CDR1 GTSNPN, CDR2 SVGIG (reference sequence). CDR3 residues: CAWSVTGEGSGANVLTF. The CDR3 coding sequence is TGTGCCTGGAGTGTAACAGGGGAGGGCTCTGGGGCCAACGTCCTGACTTTC.

The genes are TRBV15 and TRBJ1-3; tentative D call: TRBD1 (6 bases). Trimming took 5 bases from V and 0 from J, leaving 17 bases between them. This CDR3 contains 17 residues. Germline assignment: CDR1 LNHNV and CDR2 YYDKDF (reference sequence). CDR3: CATSGGLDSTSGNTIYF. CDR3 bases: TGTGCCACCAGCGGGGGACTGGACAGTACCTCTGGAAACACCATATATTTT.

This clonotype was seen repeatedly, ten times or more. This sequence joins TRBV7-8 and TRBJ2-1; 13 bases fit TRBD2. Per the germline V gene, CDR1 is SGHVS and CDR2 is FQNEAQ. CDR3 size: 18 residues. The J segment lost 0 bases and the V segment lost 0 bases, leaving 2 bases of the junction unmatched. CDR3: CASSLARTSGSSYNEQFF. For the CDR3, the DNA is TGTGCCAGCAGCTTAGCACGGACTAGCGGGAGCTCCTACAATGAGCAGTTCTTC.

The chain joins TRBV7-3 to TRBJ2-1, with TRBD2 as a possible D gene (6 bases). CDR3 length: 17 residues. Trimming shortened V by 3 bases and J by 4 bases, and 19 bases separated the two germline ends. Germline V gene lookup returns CDR1 SGHTA and CDR2 FQGTGA. The CDR3 DNA sequence: TGTGCCAGCAGCTTCAGTAGCGGACAAAACTCGTACAATGAGCAGTTCTTC. Translation: CASSFSSGQNSYNEQFF.

CDR3 protein: CASSDRSGKTTDTQYF. Here the CDR3 DNA reads TGCGCCAGCAGTGACCGAAGCGGGAAGACCACAGATACGCAGTATTTT. J is TRBJ2-3 and V is TRBV10-2; 7 bases are a match to TRBD2. CDR1 is WSHSY and CDR2 is SAAADI in the germline V gene. The CDR3 runs 16 residues. Trimming took 3 bases from V and 2 from J; bases not matched to a gene: 8.

This clonotype occurred a few times. The rearrangement uses TRBV6-6 and TRBJ2-2; 12 nucleotides agree with TRBD2. In germline, CDR1 is MNHNY, CDR2 SVGAGI (reference sequence). The CDR3 has 15 residues. The trim removed 7 bases at V and 6 bases at J, leaving 6 bases unmatched. CDR3 sequence reads: CASTYTSGRPGELFF. CDR3 in DNA: TGTGCCAGCACGTACACTAGCGGGAGGCCCGGGGAGCTGTTTTTT.